This T cell receptor (beta chain) was sequenced in a study of T cell responses to AZD1222 COVID-19 vaccine. Study-level results: Among the donors, most were white British and more were female, and clonal diversity was possibly underestimated.

Investigators merged groups given second doses at roughly 4 or roughly 12 weeks. Notes on this clone: Its antigen is as yet unknown.

Here immunoSEQ multiplex PCR was the method, and the copy in TCRdb shows in-frame clones only, minus some. Seen here are some 250,000 clones, around 93% observed once, and the top ten hold 0.5% to 0.7%. Germline V gives CDR1 LGHNA, CDR2 YNFKEQ. Unmatched junction bases numbered 5, after V lost 0 bases and J lost 2 bases. CDR3 length equals 16 residues. The source of this sequence is an adult who received the AZD1222 COVID-19 vaccine. The sequencing here drew on peripheral blood, taken 28 days after the second AZD1222 dose. The chain joins TRBV4-2 to TRBJ2-5, with 8 bases fitting TRBD2. The CDR3 reads CASSQDGAGGQETQYF. The CDR3 DNA sequence: TGTGCCAGCAGCCAAGATGGGGCGGGAGGACAAGAGACCCAGTACTTC.